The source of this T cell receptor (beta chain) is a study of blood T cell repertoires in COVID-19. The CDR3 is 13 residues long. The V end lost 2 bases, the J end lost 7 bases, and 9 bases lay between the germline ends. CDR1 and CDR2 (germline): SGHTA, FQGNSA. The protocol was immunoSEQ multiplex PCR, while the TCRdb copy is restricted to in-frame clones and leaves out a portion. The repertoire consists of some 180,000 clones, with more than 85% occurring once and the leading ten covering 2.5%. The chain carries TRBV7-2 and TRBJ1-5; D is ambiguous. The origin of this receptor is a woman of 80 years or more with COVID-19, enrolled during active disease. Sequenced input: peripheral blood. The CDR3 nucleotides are TGTGCCAGCAGCTTATACGGCGGACAGCCCCAGCATTTT. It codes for CASSLYGGQPQHF.